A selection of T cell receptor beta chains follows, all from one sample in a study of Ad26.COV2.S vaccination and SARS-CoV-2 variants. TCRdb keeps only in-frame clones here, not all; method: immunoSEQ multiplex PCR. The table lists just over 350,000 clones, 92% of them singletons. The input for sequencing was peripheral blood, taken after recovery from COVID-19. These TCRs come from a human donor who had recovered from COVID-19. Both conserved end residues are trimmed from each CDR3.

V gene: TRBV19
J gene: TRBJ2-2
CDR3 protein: ASSIELADRGRFGTGELF

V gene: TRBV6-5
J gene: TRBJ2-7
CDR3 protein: ASSYSYQGSSYEQY

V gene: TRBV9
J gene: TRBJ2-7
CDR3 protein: ASSVEGSSINEQY

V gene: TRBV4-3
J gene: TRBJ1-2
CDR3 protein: ASSSGQGAYGYT

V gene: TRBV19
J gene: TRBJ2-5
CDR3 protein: ASSSGGHQETQY

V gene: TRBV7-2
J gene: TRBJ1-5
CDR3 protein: ASSLGPVYSNQPQH

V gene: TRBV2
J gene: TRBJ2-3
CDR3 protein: ASNGLAGSMGTQY

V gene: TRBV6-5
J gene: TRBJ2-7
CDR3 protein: ASSYGTGDEQY

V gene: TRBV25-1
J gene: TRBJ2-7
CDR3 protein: ASSSVWGGRESYEQY

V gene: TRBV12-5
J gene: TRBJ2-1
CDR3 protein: ASVSTDGPYNEQF

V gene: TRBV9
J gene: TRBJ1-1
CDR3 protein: ASSVGERNTEAF

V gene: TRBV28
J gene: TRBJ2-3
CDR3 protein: ASTRSSGGNADTQY

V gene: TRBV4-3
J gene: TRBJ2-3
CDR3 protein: ASSQQGPDTQY

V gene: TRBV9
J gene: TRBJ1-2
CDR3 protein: ASSTTGTDGYT

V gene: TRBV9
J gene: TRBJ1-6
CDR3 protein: ASSVGQGNSPLH

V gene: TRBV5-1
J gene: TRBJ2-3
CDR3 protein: ASSPRDRGGDTQY

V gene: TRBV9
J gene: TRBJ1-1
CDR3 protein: ASSVGGSGNTEAF

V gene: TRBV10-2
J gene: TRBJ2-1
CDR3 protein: ASSERVHEQF

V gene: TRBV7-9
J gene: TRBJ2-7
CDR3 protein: ASSSDTTESYEQY

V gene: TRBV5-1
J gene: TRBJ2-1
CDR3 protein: ASSLGPHYNEQF

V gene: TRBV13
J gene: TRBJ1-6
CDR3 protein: ASSLGASYNSPLH

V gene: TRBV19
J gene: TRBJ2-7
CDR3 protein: ASSRRGPDYEQY

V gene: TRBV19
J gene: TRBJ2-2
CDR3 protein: ASTPERGLLRDTGELF

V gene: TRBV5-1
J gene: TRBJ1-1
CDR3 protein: ASSPGQGLRAF

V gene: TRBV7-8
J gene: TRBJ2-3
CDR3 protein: ASSLEVAGGTDTQY

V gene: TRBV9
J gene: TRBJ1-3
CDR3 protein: ASSVGLGAGNTIY

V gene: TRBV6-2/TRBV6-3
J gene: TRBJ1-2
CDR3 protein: ASSYEGLDYGYT

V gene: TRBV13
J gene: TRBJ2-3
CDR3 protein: ASSFSGGGTDTQY

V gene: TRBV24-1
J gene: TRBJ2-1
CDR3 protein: ATSEGTGTEYNEQF

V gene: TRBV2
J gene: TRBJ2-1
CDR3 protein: ASSDPGSTTNEQF

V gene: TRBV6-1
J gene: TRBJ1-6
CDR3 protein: ASSEFVVVWAAKNSPLH

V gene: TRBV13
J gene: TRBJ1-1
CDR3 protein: ASSPLTSMNTEAF

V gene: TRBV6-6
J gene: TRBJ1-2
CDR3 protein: ASSYSGQGDGYT

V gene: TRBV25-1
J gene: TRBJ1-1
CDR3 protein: ASSGDGGKNTEAF

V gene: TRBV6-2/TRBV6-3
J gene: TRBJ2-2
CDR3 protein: ASSLGGAAYGELF

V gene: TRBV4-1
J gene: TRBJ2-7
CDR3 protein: ASSQGGSAHHEQY

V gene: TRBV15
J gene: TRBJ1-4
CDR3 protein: ATSRDLGQGMTNEKLF

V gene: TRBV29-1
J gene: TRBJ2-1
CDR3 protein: SVVPRGFYNEQF

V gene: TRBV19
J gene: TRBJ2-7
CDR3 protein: ASSVGSHRERARDEQY

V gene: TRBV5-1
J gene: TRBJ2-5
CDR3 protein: ASSLRGGGSETQY

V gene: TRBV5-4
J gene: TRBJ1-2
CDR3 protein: ASSPAGLRGGYT

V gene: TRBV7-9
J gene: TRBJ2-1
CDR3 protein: ASSRGNGGLYNEQF

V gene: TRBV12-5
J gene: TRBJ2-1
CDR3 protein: ASGGLAGLSNEQF

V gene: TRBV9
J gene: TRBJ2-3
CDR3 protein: ASSVSVDTQY

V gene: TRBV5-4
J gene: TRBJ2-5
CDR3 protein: ASSFLRETQY